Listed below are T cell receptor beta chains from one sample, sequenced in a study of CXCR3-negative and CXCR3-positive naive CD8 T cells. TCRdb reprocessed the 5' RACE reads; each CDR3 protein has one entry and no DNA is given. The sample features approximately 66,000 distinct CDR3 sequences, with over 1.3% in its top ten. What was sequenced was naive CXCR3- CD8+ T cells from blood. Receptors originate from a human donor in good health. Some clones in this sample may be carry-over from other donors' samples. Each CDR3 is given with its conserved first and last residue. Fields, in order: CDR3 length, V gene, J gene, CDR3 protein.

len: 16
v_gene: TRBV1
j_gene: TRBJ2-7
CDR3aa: CTSSQEERGWSYEQYF

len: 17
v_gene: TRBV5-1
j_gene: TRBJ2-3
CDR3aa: CASSLDGLAGGQDTQYF

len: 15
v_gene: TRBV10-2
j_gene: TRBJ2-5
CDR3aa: CASSVLGGTGETQYF

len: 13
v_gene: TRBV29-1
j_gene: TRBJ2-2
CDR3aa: CSGRLAATGELFF

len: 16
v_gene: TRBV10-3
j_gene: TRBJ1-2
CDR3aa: CAITEGAQLGGYGYTF

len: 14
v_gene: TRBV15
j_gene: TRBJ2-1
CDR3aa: CATSGQGGYNEQFF

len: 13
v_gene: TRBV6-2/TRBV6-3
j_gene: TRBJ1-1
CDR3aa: CASSYFPSTEAFF

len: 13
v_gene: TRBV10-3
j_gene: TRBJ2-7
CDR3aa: CAIRPDSSYEQYF

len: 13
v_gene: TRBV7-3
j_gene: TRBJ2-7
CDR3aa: CASSFDRGYEQYF

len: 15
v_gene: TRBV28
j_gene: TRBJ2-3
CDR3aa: CAGSFPAGYTDTQYF

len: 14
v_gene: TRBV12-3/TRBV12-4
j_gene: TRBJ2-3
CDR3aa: CASSLAGESDTQYF

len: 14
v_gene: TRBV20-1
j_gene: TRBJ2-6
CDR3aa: CSASSGSGANVLTF

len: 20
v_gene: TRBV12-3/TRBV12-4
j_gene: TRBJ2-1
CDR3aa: CASSFIGLAGGGKSYNEQFF

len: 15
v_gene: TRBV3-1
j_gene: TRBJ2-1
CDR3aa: CASSQALGGMDEQFF

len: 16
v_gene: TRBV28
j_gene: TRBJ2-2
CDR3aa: CASSFFRGAITGELFF

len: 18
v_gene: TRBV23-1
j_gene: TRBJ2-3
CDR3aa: CASTRQGPASGSADTQYF

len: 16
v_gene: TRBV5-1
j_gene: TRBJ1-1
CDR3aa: CASSLGFQTLNTEAFF

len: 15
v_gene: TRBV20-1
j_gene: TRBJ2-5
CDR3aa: CSARALDGVVETQYF

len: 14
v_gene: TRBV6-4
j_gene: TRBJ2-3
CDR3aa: CASSETGVTDTQYF

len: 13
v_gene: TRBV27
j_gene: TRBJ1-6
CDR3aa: CASSFEGNSPLHF

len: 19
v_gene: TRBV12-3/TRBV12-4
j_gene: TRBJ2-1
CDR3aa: CASSFEGLAGVSSYNEQFF

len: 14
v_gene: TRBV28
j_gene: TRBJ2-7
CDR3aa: CASSFSQGDREQYF

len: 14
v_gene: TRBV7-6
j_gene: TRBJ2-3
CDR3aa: CASSLVGVTDTQYF

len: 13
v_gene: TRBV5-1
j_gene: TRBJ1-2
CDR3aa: CASSFEGEGGYTF

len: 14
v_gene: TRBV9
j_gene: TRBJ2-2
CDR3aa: CASSPRSGTGELFF

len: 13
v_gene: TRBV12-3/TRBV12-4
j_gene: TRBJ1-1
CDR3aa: CASSLIKNTEAFF

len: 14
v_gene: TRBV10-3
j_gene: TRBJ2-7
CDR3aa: CATPHPGLTYEQYF

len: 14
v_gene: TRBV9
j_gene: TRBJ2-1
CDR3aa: CASSTSGRYNEQFF

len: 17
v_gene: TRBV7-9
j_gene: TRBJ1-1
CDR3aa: CASSSGQAVPENTEAFF